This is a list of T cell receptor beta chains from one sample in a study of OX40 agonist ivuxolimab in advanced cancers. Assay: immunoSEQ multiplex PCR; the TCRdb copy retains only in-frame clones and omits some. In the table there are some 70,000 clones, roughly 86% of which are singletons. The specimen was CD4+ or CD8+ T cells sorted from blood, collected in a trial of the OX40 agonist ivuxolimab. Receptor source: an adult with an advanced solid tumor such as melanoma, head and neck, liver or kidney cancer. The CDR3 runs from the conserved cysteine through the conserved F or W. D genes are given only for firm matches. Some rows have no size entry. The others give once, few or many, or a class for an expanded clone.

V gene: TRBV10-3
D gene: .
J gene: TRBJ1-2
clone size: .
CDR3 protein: CAISESSGYNYGYTF
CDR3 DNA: TGTGCCATCAGTGAGTCCTCAGGTTATAACTATGGCTACACCTTC

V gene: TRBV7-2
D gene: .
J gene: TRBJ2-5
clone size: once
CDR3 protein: CASSPRETQYF
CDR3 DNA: TGTGCCAGCAGCCCGAGGGAGACCCAGTACTTC

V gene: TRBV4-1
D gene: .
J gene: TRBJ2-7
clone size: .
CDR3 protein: CASSHISGRYEQYF
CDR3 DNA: TGCGCCAGCAGCCACATCAGTGGGAGATACGAGCAGTACTTC

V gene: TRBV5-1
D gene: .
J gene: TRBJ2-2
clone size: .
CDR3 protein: CASSLGGSMNTGELFF
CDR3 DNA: TGCGCCAGCAGCTTGGGGGGGAGTATGAACACCGGGGAGCTGTTTTTT

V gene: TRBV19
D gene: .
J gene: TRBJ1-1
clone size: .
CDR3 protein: CASSTLLNTEAFF
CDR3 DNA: TGTGCCAGTAGTACCCTCTTGAACACTGAAGCTTTCTTT

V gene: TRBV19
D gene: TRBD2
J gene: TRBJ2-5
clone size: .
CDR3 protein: CASSMVTSGGAGQETQYF
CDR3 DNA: TGTGCCAGTAGTATGGTGACTAGCGGGGGGGCCGGGCAAGAGACCCAGTACTTC

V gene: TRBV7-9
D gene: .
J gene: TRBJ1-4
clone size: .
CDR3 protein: CASGPTGEYEKLFF
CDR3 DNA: TGTGCCAGCGGTCCTACAGGCGAATATGAAAAACTGTTTTTT

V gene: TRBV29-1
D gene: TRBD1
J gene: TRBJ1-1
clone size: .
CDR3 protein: CSASRDSMNTEAFF
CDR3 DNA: TGCAGCGCTTCGCGGGACAGCATGAACACTGAAGCTTTCTTT

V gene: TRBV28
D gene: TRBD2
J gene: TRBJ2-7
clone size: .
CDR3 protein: CASSPAGGPYEQYF
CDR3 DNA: TGTGCCAGCAGTCCTGCGGGAGGCCCCTACGAGCAGTACTTC

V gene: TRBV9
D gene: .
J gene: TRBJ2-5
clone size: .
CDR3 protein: CASSPTRGGSETQYF
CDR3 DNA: TGTGCCAGCAGCCCCACTAGGGGCGGGTCTGAGACCCAGTACTTC

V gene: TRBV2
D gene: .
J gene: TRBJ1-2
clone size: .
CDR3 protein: CASSNPNRPYGYTF
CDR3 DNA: TGTGCCAGCAGTAACCCAAATCGACCCTACGGCTACACCTTC

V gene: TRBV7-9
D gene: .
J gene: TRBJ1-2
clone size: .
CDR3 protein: CASSLAGSDGYTF
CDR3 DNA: TGTGCCAGCAGCTTAGCAGGGTCAGATGGCTACACCTTC

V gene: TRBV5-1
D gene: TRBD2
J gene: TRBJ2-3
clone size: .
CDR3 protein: CASNRGGGTDTQYF
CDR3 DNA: TGCGCCAGCAACCGGGGAGGGGGCACAGATACGCAGTATTTT

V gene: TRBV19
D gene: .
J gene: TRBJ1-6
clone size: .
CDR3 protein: CATSGRAGHNSPLHF
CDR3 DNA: TGTGCCACCTCAGGGAGGGCAGGGCATAATTCACCCCTCCACTTT

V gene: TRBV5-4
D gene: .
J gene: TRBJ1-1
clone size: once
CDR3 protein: CASSSHRVLEGRTTEAFF
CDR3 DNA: TGTGCCAGCAGCTCCCACAGGGTTTTAGAGGGGAGGACGACTGAAGCTTTCTTT

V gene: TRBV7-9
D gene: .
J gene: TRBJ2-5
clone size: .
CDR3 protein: CASSLPGGLQRESQETQYF
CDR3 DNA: TGTGCCAGCAGCCTTCCAGGGGGACTTCAAAGGGAGTCTCAAGAGACCCAGTACTTC

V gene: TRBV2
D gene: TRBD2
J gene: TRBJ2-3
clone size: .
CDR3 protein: CASRKREGQGTQYF
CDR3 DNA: TGTGCCAGCAGGAAGCGGGAGGGCCAAGGTACGCAGTATTTT

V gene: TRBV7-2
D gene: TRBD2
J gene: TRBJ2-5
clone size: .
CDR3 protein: CASSFGGKTQYF
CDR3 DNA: TGTGCCAGCAGCTTCGGGGGGAAGACCCAGTACTTC

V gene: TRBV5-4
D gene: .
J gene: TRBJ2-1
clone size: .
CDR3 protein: CASSRQGETASQQFF
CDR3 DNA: TGTGCCAGCAGCCGTCAAGGGGAGACTGCCAGTCAGCAGTTCTTC

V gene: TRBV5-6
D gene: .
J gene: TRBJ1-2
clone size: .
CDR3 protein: CASHLSGANYGYTF
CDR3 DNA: TGTGCCAGCCACTTATCGGGAGCTAACTATGGCTACACCTTC

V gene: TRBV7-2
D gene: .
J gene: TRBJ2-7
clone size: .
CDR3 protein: CASSKQAPYEQYF
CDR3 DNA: TGTGCCAGCAGTAAACAGGCTCCCTACGAGCAGTACTTC

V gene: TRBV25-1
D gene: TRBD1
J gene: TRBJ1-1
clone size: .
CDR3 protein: CASTDRGGYTEAFF
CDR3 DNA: TGTGCCAGCACTGACAGGGGGGGTTACACTGAAGCTTTCTTT

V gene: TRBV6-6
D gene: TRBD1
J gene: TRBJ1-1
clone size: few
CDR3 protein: CASRQGMSTEAFF
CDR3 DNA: TGTGCCAGTAGACAGGGGATGAGCACTGAAGCTTTCTTT

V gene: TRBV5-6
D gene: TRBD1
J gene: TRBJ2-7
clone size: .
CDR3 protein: CASSLGLGGLGYEQYF
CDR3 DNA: TGTGCCAGCAGCTTGGGGCTAGGGGGCCTCGGGTACGAGCAGTACTTC

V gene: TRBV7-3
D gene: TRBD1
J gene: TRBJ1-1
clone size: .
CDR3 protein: CASSPGTGGTEAFF
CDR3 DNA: TGTGCCAGCAGCCCCGGGACAGGCGGAACTGAAGCTTTCTTT

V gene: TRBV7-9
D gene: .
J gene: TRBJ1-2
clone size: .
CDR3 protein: CASSTRDGYTF
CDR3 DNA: TGTGCCAGCAGCACGAGGGATGGCTACACCTTC

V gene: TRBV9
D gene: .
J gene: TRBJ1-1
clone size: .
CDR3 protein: CASSVGPGLGTEAFF
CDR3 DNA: TGTGCCAGCAGCGTCGGACCGGGTCTCGGCACTGAAGCTTTCTTT

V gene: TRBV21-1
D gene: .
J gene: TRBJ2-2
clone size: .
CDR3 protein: CASSNPETGSNTGELFF
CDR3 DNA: TGTGCCAGCAGCAATCCCGAGACAGGGTCGAACACCGGGGAGCTGTTTTTT

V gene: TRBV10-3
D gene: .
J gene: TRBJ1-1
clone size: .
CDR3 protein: CAISGSVNPIEAFF
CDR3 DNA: TGTGCCATCAGTGGGTCGGTGAACCCTATTGAAGCTTTCTTT

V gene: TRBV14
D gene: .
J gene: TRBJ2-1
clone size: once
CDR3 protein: CASSQEGYNEQFF
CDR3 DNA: TGTGCCAGCAGCCAAGAAGGGTACAATGAGCAGTTCTTC

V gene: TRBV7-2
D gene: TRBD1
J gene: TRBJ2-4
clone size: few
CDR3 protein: CASSLVGTGLNIQYF
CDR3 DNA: TGTGCCAGCAGCTTAGTCGGGACAGGGTTAAACATTCAGTACTTC

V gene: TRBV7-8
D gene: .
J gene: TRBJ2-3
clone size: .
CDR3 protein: CASSVLGRLEYTDTQYF
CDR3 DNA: TGTGCCAGCAGCGTATTAGGGCGTTTAGAGTACACAGATACGCAGTATTTT

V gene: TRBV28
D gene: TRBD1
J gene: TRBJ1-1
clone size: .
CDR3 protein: CASSSGTARRTEAFF
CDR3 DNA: TGTGCCAGCAGTTCAGGGACAGCTCGGAGGACTGAAGCTTTCTTT

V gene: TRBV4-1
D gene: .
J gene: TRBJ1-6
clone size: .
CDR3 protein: CASSQGAGTLHF
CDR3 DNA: TGCGCCAGCAGCCAAGGGGCAGGGACCCTCCACTTT

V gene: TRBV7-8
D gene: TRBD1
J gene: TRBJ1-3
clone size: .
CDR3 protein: CASSSPRTGLNWAHSGNTIYF
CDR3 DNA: TGTGCCAGCAGCTCCCCCCGGACAGGTCTAAATTGGGCCCACTCTGGAAACACCATATATTTT

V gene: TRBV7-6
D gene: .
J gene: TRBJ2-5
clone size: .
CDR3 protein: CASSLAGNGETQYF
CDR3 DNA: TGTGCCAGCAGCTTAGCAGGGAATGGGGAGACCCAGTACTTC

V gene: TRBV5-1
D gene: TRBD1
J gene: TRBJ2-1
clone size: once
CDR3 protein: CASSLGTGGNEQFF
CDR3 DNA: TGCGCCAGCAGCTTGGGGACAGGGGGAAATGAGCAGTTCTTC

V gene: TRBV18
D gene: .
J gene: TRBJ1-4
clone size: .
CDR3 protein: CASTLRDGGYEKLFF
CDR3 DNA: TGTGCCAGCACACTTAGGGACGGCGGATATGAAAAACTGTTTTTT

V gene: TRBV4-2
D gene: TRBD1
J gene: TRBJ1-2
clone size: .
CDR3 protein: CASSPLTGRDGYTF
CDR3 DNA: TGTGCCAGCAGCCCTCTGACAGGGCGAGATGGCTACACCTTC

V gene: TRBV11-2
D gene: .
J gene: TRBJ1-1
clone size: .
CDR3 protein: CASSSHIGWNTEAFF
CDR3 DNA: TGTGCCAGCAGCTCGCATATAGGGTGGAACACTGAAGCTTTCTTT

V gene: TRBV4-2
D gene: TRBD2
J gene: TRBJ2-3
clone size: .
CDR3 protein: CASSQAFSGRTDTQYF
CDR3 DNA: TGTGCCAGCAGCCAAGCGTTTAGCGGGCGCACAGATACGCAGTATTTT